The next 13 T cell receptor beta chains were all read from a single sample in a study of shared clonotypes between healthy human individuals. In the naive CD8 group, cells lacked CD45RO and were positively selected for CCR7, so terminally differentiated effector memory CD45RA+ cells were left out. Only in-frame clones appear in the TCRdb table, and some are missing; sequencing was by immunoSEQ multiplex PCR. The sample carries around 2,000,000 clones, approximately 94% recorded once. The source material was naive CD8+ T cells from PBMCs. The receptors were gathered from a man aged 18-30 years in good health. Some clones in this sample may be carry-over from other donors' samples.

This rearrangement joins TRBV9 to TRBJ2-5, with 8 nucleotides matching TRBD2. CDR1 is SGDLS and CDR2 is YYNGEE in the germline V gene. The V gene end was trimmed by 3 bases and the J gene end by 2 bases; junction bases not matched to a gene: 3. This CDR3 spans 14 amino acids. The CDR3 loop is CASSASGGQETQYF. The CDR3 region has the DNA TGTGCCAGCAGCGCGTCGGGGGGGCAAGAGACCCAGTACTTC.

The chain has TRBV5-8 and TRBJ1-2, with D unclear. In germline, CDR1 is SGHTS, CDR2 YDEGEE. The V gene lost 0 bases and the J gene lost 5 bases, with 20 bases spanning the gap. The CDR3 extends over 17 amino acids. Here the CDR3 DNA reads TGTGCCAGCAGCTTGGTGAGGTCAGACCCAAGGCGGTATGGCTACACCTTC. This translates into CASSLVRSDPRRYGYTF.

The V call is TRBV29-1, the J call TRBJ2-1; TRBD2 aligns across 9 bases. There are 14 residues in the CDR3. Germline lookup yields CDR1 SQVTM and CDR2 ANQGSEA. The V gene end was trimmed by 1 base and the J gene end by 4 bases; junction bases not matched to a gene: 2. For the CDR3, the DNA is TGCAGCGTTGAAGGCGGGAGGGGGTACAATGAGCAGTTCTTC. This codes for CSVEGGRGYNEQFF.

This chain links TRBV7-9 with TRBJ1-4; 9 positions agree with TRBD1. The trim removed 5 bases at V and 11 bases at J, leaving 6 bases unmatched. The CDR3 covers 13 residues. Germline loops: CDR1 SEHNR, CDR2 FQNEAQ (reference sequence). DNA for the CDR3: TGTGCCAGCAGCCTCCGGGACAGGGATAAACTGTTTTTT. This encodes CASSLRDRDKLFF. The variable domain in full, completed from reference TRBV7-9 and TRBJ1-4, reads DTGVSQNPRHKITKRGQNVTFRCDPISEHNRLYWYRQTLGQGPEFLTYFQNEAQLEKSRLLSDRFSAERPKGSFSTLEIQRTEQGDSAMYLCASSLRDRDKLFFGSGTQLSVL.

The CDR3 DNA follows: TGTGCCAGCGTGCACGAGGGCTTACGTGCAGATACGCAGTATTTT. Translating it yields CASVHEGLRADTQYF. This chain uses TRBV7-9 with TRBJ2-3, with D perhaps matching TRBD2 (5 bases). This CDR3 spans 15 amino acids. V was shortened by 8 bases and J by 4 bases, with 19 bases between the two germline ends. The germline gives CDR1 SEHNR, CDR2 FQNEAQ (reference sequence).

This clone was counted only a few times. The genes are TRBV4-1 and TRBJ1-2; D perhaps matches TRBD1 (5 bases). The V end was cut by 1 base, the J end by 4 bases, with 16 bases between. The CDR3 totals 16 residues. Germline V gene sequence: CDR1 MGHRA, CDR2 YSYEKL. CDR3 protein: CASSQAGHPAGYGYTF. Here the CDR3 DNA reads TGCGCCAGCAGCCAAGCAGGGCACCCGGCCGGCTATGGCTACACCTTC.

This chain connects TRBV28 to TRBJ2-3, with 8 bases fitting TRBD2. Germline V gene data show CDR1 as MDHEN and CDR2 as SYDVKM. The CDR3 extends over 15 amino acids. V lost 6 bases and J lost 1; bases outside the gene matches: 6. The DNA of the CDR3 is TGTGCCAGCAGCCGCACTAGCGGTCGCACAGATACGCAGTATTTT. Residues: CASSRTSGRTDTQYF. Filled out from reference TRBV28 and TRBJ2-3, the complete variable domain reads DVKVTQSSRYLVKRTGEKVFLECVQDMDHENMFWYRQDPGLGLRLIYFSYDVKMKEKGDIPEGYSVSREKKERFSLILESASTNQTSMYLCASSRTSGRTDTQYFGPGTRLTVL.

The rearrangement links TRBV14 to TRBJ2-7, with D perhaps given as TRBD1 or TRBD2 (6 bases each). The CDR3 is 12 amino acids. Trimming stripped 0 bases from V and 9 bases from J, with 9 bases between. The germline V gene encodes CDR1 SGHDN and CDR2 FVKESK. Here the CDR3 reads CASSQDRGPQYF. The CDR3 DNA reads TGTGCCAGCAGCCAAGATCGGGGGCCGCAGTACTTC.

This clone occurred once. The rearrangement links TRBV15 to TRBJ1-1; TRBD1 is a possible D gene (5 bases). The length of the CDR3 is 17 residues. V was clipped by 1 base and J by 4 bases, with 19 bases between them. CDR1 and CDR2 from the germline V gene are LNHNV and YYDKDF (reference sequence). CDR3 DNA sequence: TGTGCCACCAGCAGAGTGAGGGGTACCCCGAAGGGCACTGAAGCTTTCTTT. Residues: CATSRVRGTPKGTEAFF.

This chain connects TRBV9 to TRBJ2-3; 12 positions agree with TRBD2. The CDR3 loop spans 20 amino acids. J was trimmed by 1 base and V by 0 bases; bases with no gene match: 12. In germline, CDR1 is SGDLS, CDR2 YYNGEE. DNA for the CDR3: TGTGCCAGCAGCGTAGATGGTATTGTGACTAGCGGGAGAGGCACAGATACGCAGTATTTT. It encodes CASSVDGIVTSGRGTDTQYF.

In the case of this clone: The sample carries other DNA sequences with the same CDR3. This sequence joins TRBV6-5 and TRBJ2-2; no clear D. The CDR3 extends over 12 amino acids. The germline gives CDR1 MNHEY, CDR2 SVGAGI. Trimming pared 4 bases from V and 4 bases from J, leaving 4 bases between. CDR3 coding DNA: TGTGCCAGCAGTTCCGGCACCGGGGAGCTGTTTTTT. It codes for CASSSGTGELFF.

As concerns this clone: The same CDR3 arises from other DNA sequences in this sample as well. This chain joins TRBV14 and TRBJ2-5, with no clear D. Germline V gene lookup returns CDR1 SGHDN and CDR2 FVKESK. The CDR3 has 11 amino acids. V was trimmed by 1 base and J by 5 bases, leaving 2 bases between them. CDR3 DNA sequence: TGTGCCAGCAGCCAAGCCGAGACCCAGTACTTC. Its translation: CASSQAETQYF.

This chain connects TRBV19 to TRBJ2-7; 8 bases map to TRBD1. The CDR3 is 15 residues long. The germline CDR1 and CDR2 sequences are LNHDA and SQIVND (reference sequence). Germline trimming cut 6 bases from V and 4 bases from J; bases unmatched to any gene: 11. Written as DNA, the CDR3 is TGTGCCAGTAGCAACTCCAGGGGGCGCAGGTACGAGCAGTACTTC. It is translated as CASSNSRGRRYEQYF.